The source of this TCR beta chain is a study of shared clonotypes between healthy human individuals. Looking at the study overall: For every donor, three CD4 naive, three CD4 memory, two CD8 naive and one CD8 memory plates were used.

The study's findings and limits: Sampling included only blood; tissue repertoires likely differ. Between four donors, naive CD4 clonotypes were shared at a level of about 5%.

The CDR3 loop spans 13 amino acids. Per the germline V gene, CDR1 is ENHRY and CDR2 is SYGVKD. Assay execution proceeded at the deep level. Here immunoSEQ multiplex PCR was the method, and the copy in TCRdb shows in-frame clones only, minus some. The sample yields approximately 840,000 clones, about 96% seen once. Comments on this clone: The antigen is unknown. The junction departs from germline at one end; a sequencing error may be responsible.

Cells designated naive CD8 were CD45RO-negative and were positively selected for CCR7, with terminally differentiated effector memory CD45RA+ cells excluded. The rearrangement uses TRBV10-3 and TRBJ2-1; TRBD1 or TRBD2 may be the D gene (5 bases each). This receptor was taken from a man aged 25-45 years in good health. The specimen was naive CD8+ T cells sorted from blood. CDR3 loop: CATSEGPSREQFF. In nucleotides, the CDR3 is TGTGCCACCAGTGAGGGGCCGAGCCGTGAGCAGTTCTTC.